The 7 T cell receptor beta chains below all came from one sample that was sequenced in a study of neurological immune-mediated disorders. Time point indicated: longitudinal time-point 3. One entry per CDR3 protein, called by TCRdb with MiXCR from the 5' RACE reads. Of around 97,000 distinct CDR3 sequences in the sample, 10% to 14% were seen once. The sequencing sample was made of PBMCs. These receptors were taken from a female donor with HTLV-1-associated myelopathy (HAM/TSP).

Ten or more counts support this clonotype. This sequence joins TRBV6-5 and TRBJ1-6; 7 positions agree with TRBD1. This CDR3 is built from 14 residues. Trimming removed 5 bases from V and 7 bases from J; junction bases left unmatched: 5. Germline V gene sequence: CDR1 MNHEY, CDR2 SVGAGI. The CDR3 is CASSTGTDNSPLHF. The CDR3 nucleotides read TGTGCCAGCAGTACAGGGACAGACAATTCACCCCTCCACTTT.

The chain links TRBV5-1 to TRBJ2-5; 10 bases match TRBD2. V lost 4 bases, J lost 1 base, and 13 bases stayed unmatched. The CDR3 loop spans 18 amino acids. Germline V gene data show CDR1 as SGHRS and CDR2 as YFSETQ. This CDR3 is CASSDNHPLAGTQETQYF. CDR3 bases: TGCGCCAGCAGCGACAATCACCCACTAGCGGGGACCCAAGAGACCCAGTACTTC.

In its sample, this clonotype was seen many times. The J gene is TRBJ2-7, the V gene TRBV3-1; no definite D call. The CDR3 contains 13 residues. The germline CDR1 and CDR2 sequences are LGHDT and YNNKEL (reference sequence). The V end was cut by 1 base, the J end by 4 bases, with 8 bases between. CDR3 bases: TGTGCCAGCAGCCAAGCCGGTCGTTACGAGCAGTACTTC. The encoded protein is CASSQAGRYEQYF.

Ten or more counts support this clonotype. The J gene is TRBJ1-4, the V gene TRBV20-1; TRBD1 agrees at 7 bases. Trimming removed 2 bases from V and 6 bases from J; junction bases left unmatched: 9. The germline gives CDR1 DFQATT, CDR2 SNEGSKA (reference sequence). The CDR3 runs to 15 residues. The CDR3 sequence: CSARRGGDLDEKLFF. CDR3 bases: TGCAGTGCTAGACGAGGGGGCGATTTGGATGAAAAACTGTTTTTT.

The chain uses TRBV24-1 and TRBJ1-1; D may be TRBD1 (5 bases). Trimming took 2 bases from V and 14 from J, leaving 23 bases between them. Germline V gene sequence: CDR1 KGHDR, CDR2 SFDVKD. This CDR3 has 15 amino acids. DNA for the CDR3: TGTGCCACCAGTGATTCAAAAGACAGTGACACTGCAGCCTTCTTT. It translates to CATSDSKDSDTAAFF.

The chain employs TRBV5-1 and TRBJ2-3; possibly TRBD1 for D (7 bases). CDR1 is SGHRS and CDR2 is YFSETQ in the germline V gene. CDR3 length: 15 amino acids. The V gene lost 1 base and the J gene lost 2 bases, with 11 bases spanning the gap. The CDR3 bases are TGCGCCAGCAGCTTGCAGGGGGGCCTCACAGATACGCAGTATTTT. Its protein product is CASSLQGGLTDTQYF.

At least ten counts were recorded for this clonotype. The V gene is TRBV20-1, the J gene TRBJ2-7; D is uncertain. Trimming removed 0 bases from V and 5 bases from J, with 17 bases in between. This CDR3 has 15 residues. CDR1 is DFQATT, CDR2 SNEGSKA, per germline (reference sequence). CDR3 nucleotides: TGCAGTGCTAGAGATAAAGAGTCCCCAAGTAACGAGCAGTACTTC. Translation: CSARDKESPSNEQYF.